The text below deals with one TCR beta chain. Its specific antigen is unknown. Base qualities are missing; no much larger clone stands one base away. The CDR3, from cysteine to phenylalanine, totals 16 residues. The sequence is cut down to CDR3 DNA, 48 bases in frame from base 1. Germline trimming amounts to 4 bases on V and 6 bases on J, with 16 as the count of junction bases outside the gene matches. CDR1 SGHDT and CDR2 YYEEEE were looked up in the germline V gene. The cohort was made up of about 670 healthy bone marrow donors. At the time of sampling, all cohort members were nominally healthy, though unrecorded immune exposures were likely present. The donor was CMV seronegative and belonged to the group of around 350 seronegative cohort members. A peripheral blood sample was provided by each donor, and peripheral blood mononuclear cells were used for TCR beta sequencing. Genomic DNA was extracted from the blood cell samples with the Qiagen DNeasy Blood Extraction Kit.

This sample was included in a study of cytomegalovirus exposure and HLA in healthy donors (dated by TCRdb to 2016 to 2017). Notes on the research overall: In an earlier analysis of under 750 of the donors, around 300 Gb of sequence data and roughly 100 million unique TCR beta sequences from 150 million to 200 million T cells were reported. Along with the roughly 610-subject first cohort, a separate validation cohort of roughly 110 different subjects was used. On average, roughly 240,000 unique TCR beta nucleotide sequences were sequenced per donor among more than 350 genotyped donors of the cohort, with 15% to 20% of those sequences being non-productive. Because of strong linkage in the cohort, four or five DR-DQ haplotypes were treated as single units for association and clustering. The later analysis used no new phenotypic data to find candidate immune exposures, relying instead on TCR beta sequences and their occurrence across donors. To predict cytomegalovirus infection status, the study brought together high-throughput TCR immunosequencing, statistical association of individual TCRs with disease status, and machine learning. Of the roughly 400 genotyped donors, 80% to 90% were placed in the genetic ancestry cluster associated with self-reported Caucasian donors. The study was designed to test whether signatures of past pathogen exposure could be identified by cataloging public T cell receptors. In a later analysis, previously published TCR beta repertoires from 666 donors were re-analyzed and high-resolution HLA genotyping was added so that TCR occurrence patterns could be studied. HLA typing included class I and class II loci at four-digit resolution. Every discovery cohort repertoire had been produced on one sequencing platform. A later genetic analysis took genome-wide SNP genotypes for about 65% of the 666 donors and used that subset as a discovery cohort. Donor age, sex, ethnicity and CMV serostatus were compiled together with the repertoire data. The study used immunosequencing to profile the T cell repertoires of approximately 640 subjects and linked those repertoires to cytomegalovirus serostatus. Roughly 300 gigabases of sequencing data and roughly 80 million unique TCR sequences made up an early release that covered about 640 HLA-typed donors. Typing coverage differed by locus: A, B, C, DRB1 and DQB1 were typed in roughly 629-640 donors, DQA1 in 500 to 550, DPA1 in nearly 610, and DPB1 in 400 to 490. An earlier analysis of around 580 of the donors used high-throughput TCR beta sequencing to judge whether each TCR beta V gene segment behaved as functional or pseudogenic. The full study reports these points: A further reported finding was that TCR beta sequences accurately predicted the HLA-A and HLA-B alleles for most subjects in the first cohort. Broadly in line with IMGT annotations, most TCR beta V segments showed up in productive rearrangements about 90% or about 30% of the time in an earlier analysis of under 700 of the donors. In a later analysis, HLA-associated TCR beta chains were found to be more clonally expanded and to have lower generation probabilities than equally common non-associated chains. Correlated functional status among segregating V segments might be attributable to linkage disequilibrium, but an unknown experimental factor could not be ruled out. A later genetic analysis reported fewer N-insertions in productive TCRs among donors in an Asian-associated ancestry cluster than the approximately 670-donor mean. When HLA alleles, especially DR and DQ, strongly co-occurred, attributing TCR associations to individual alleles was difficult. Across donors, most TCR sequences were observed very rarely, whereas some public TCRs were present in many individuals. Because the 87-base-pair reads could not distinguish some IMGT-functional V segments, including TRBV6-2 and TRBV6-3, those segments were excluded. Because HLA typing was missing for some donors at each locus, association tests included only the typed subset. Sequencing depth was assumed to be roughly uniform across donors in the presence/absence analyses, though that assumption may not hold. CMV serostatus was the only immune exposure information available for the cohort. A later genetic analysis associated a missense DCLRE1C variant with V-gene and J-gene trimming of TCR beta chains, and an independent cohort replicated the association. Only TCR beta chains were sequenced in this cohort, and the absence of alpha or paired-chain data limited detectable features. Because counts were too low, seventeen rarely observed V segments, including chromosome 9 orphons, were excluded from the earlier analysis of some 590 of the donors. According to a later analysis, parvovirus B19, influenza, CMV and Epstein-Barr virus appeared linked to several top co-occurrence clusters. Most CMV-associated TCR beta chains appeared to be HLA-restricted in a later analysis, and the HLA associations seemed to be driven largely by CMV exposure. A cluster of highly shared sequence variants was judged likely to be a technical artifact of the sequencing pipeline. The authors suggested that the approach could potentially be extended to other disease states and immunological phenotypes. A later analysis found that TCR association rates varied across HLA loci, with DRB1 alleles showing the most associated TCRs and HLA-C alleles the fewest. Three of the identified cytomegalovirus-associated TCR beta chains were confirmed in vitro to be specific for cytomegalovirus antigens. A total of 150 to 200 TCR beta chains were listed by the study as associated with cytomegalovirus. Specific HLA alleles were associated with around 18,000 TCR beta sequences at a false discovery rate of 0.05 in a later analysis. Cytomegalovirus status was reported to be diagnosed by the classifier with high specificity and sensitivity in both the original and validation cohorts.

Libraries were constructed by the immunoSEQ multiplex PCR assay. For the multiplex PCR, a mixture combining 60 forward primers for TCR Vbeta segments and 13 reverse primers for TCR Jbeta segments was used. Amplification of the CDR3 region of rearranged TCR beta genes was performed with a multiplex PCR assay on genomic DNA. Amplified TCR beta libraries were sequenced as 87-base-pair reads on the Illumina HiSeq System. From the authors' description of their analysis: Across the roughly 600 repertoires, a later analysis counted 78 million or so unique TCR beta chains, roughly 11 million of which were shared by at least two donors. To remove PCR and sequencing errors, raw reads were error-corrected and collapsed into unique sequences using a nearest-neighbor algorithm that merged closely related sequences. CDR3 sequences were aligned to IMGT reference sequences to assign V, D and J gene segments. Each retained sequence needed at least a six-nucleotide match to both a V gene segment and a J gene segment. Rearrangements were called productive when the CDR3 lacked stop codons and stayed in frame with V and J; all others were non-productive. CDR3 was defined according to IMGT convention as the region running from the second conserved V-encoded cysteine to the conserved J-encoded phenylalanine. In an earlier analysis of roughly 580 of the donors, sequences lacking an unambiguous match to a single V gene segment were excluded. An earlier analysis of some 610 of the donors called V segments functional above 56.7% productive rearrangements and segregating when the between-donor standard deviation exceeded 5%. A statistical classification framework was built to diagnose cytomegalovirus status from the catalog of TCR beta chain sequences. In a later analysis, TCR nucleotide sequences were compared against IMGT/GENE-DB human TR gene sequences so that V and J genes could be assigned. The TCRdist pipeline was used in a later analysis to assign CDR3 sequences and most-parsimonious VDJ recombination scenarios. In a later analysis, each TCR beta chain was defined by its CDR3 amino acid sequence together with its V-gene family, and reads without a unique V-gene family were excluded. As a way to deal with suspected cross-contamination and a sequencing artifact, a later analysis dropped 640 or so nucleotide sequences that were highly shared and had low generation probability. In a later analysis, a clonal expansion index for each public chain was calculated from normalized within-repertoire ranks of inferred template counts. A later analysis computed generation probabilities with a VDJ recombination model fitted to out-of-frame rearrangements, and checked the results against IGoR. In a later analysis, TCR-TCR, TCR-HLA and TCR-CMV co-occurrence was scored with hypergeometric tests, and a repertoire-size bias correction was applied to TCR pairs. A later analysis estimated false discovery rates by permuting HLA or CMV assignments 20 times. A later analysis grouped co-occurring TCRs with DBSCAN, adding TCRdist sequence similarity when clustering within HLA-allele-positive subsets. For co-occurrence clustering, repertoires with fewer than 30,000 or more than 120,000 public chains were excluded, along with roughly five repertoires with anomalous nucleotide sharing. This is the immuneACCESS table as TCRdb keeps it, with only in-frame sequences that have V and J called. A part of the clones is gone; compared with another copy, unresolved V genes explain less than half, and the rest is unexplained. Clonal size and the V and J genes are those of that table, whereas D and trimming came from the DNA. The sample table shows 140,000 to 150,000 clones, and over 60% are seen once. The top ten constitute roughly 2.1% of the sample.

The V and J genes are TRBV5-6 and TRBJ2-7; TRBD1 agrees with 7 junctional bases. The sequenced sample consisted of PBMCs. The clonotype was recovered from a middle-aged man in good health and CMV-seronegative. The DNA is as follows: TGTGCCAGCAGCATAGGACCAGGGGGACCCCTTCGCGAGCAGTACTTC. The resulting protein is CASSIGPGGPLREQYF. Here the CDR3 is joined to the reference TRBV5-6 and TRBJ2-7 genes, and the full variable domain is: DAGVTQSPTHLIKTRGQQVTLRCSPKSGHDTVSWYQQALGQGPQFIFQYYEEEERQRGNFPDRFSGHQFPNYSSELNVNALLLGDSALYLCASSIGPGGPLREQYFGPGTRLTVT.